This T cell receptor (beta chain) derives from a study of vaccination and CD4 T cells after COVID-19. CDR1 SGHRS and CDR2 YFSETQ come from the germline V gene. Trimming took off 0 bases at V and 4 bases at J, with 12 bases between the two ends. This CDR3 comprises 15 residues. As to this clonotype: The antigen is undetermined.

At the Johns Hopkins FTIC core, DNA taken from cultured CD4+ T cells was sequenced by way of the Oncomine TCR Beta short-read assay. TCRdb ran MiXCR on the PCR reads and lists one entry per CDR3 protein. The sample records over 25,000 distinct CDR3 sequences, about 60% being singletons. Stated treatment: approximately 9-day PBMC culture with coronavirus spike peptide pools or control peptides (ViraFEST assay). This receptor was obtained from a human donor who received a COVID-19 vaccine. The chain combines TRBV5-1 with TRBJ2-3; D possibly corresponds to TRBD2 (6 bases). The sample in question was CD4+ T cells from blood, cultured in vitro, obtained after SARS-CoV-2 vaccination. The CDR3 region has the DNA TGCGCCAGCAGCTTGGATGGGGGGATCGCAGATACGCAGTATTTT. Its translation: CASSLDGGIADTQYF.